This T cell receptor (beta chain) was retrieved from a study of shared clonotypes between healthy human individuals. Study observations and caveats: The study found lower generation probabilities in non-shared clonotypes than in those shared by all four donors.

As regards this clone: Antigen: not known. The sample carries other DNA sequences with the same CDR3.

All of the donors resided in Nashville, Tennessee, and each was a Caucasian adult. Germline trimming cut 4 bases from V and 4 bases from J; bases unmatched to any gene: 4. CDR3 length: 15 residues. Germline CDR1 and CDR2: SGDLS and YYNGEE. The sorted-subset replicate PCRs were given around 200 ng DNA, which is tens of thousands of T cell genomes. The data were produced by immunoSEQ multiplex PCR, yet TCRdb's version contains in-frame clones alone and is incomplete. The sample lists 850,000 to 1,100,000 clones; approximately 75% were seen once. The receptor's source is a man in his late teens or twenties in good health. Some clones in this sample may be carry-over from other donors' samples. The gene calls are TRBV9 and TRBJ2-2; 10 positions agree with TRBD2. Sequencing was carried out using memory CD4+ T cells from PBMCs. Subset here: CD45RA-negative fraction. This chain's CDR3 is CASSPRTSGTGELFF. CDR3 nucleotides: TGTGCCAGCAGCCCCCGGACTAGCGGCACCGGGGAGCTGTTTTTT.